A selection of T cell receptor beta chains follows, all from one sample in a study of shared clonotypes between healthy human individuals. Assay used: immunoSEQ multiplex PCR; TCRdb lists only in-frame clones, some missing. The table records approximately 1.9 million clones, about 94% of them present only once. Sequenced sample: naive CD8+ T cells from PBMCs. All receptors come from a man in his late teens or twenties in good health. Some clones in this sample may be carry-over from other donors' samples. The CDR3 runs from the conserved cysteine through the conserved F or W. The order of the fields is J gene, V gene, clone size, CDR3 protein. The size of a clone is reported for some rows only, either as once, few or many, or as a class for expanded clones.

TRBJ1-5	TRBV10-2	.	CASSGGVREPQHF
TRBJ2-3	TRBV29-1	.	CSVVGRGLPDTQYF
TRBJ2-7	TRBV7-9	.	CASSHPAGSYEQYF
TRBJ1-1	TRBV2	.	CASSVGALNTEAFF
TRBJ2-7	TRBV28	.	CASSLLSGNYEQYF
TRBJ1-5	TRBV7-2	.	CASSLYSGEGAQHF
TRBJ2-1	TRBV27	.	CASSFSGSGYNEQFF
TRBJ1-1	TRBV6-1	.	CASPGGKNTEAFF
TRBJ1-2	TRBV7-9	once	CASRDGHNYGYTF
TRBJ2-7	TRBV4-3	.	CASSHTSGGSYEQYF
TRBJ2-7	TRBV28	.	CASSRPGGLYEQYF
TRBJ2-1	TRBV7-3	.	CASSSTGGWYNEQFF
TRBJ2-3	TRBV9	once	CASSSPGAGGRDTQYF
TRBJ2-5	TRBV29-1	.	CSVLSGDRETQYF
TRBJ1-1	TRBV9	.	CASSPRTVNTEAFF
TRBJ1-5	TRBV19	few	CASGRVSNQPQHF
TRBJ1-5	TRBV27	.	CASSSQSGAYSNQPQHF
TRBJ2-7	TRBV6-6	.	CASSYRGGGEQYF
TRBJ2-5	TRBV28	.	CASSEHHDRVFQYF
TRBJ1-1	TRBV28	few	CASSDGDTEAFF
TRBJ2-3	TRBV28	.	CASSLSGAGLAGLADTQYF
TRBJ1-2	TRBV29-1	.	CSVAQGLVNYGYTF
TRBJ1-1	TRBV6-4	.	CASNGDRGRGTEAFF
TRBJ1-1	TRBV6-5	few	CASSYSSSGEAFF
TRBJ2-1	TRBV19	.	CASSIGSSYNEQFF
TRBJ2-3	TRBV29-1	.	CSGRDSSDTQYF
TRBJ1-4	TRBV6-6	.	CASVEFGPSGEKLFF
TRBJ1-1	TRBV16	.	CASSRGTEAFF
TRBJ1-5	TRBV19	.	CASSKGQLNQPQHF
TRBJ2-7	TRBV28	.	CASTWGQTYEQYF
TRBJ1-2	TRBV6-6	.	CASSFPSDARGYTF
TRBJ2-2	TRBV7-9	.	CASSSGGELFF
TRBJ2-7	TRBV13	.	CASSPRAVLAGGPGHEQYF
TRBJ2-3	TRBV7-2	once	CATLAGGQADTQYF
TRBJ2-7	TRBV9	.	CASSVGGLYEQYF
TRBJ2-1	TRBV29-1	.	CSVEDIGGGTYNEQFF
TRBJ1-5	TRBV28	once	CASRGDRGHGGNQPQHF
TRBJ2-7	TRBV10-3	.	CAIKGSPSSYEQYF
TRBJ2-6	TRBV4-2	.	CASSQGGDLASSGANVLTF
TRBJ2-5	TRBV18	.	CASSPNRGTSGRQETQYF
TRBJ2-1	TRBV5-1	.	CASSSPGTSLYNEQFF
TRBJ2-3	TRBV28	.	CASSLTQGSRTDTQYF
TRBJ1-1	TRBV5-1	.	CASSFQGSSEAFF
TRBJ2-2	TRBV19	.	CAAGRINTGELFF
TRBJ1-5	TRBV27	.	CASSLPAGPQHF
TRBJ2-5	TRBV27	once	CASSPEIVGDGETQYF
TRBJ1-1	TRBV7-6	once	CASSPTGGKAFF
TRBJ1-2	TRBV28	.	CASSGGSYGYTF
TRBJ2-5	TRBV5-6	.	CASSGQTQYF
TRBJ2-2	TRBV11-2	.	CASSLGAVGPANTGELFF
TRBJ2-4	TRBV9	.	CASSVAPENIQYF
TRBJ1-1	TRBV5-1	.	CASSATGVTEAFF
TRBJ1-5	TRBV28	.	CASKSSYSNQPQHF
TRBJ2-1	TRBV9	once	CASSVVGGTAYNEQFF
TRBJ2-5	TRBV7-3	.	CASSSSPKETQYF
TRBJ2-1	TRBV5-6	once	CASSVSGTRDEQFF
TRBJ2-3	TRBV9	.	CASSAWGGGGTDTQYF
TRBJ2-1	TRBV15	.	CATSRDRGRSNEQFF
TRBJ2-7	TRBV2	.	CASIGQGSSYEQYF
TRBJ2-2	TRBV6-6	.	CASSYSRTSNTGELFF